Presented here are 14 T cell receptor beta chains from one specimen sequenced in a study of blood T cell repertoires in COVID-19. The table came from immunoSEQ multiplex PCR; TCRdb's copy has only in-frame clones and leaves some out. The table records about 480,000 clones, about 88% of them present only once. The source material was peripheral blood. Receptors were obtained from a woman aged 45-60 years with COVID-19, enrolled during active disease.

The chain links TRBV7-6 to TRBJ2-1; TRBD2 matches at 9 bases. V was pared by 5 bases and J by 0 bases, with 11 bases of the junction left unmatched. Germline CDR1 and CDR2: SGHVS and FNYEAQ. This CDR3 has 18 residues. CDR3 amino acids: CASSTLAGGRSSYNEQFF. CDR3 DNA: TGTGCCAGCAGCACACTTGCGGGGGGGCGGAGCTCCTACAATGAGCAGTTCTTC.

This clone was observed once. The chain couples TRBV5-1 to TRBJ1-2; D is uncertain. From germline, CDR1 is SGHRS and CDR2 YFSETQ. The CDR3 spans 13 residues. Trimming left V 0 bases short and J 4 bases short, with 7 bases between. CDR3 loop: CASSLERFYGYTF. In nucleotides, the CDR3 is TGCGCCAGCAGCTTGGAGCGTTTCTATGGCTACACCTTC.

The chain couples TRBV4-1 to TRBJ1-1, with D possibly TRBD1 on 6 matching bases. V lost 1 base and J 1 base, leaving 13 bases between the germline ends. The CDR3 is 16 amino acids. Looked up from germline, CDR1 is MGHRA and CDR2 is YSYEKL. The CDR3 DNA reads TGCGCCAGCAGCCAAGTAAATGGCAGGGGGAACACTGAAGCTTTCTTT. Its translation is CASSQVNGRGNTEAFF.

The chain couples TRBV6-6 to TRBJ2-1; 14 bases are a match to TRBD2. Germline-derived CDR1 and CDR2 are MNHNY and SVGAGI (reference sequence). The CDR3 runs 14 residues. The J segment lost 8 bases and the V segment lost 5 bases, leaving 2 bases of the junction unmatched. The CDR3: CASSGLAGGDEQFF. The CDR3 nucleotides are TGTGCCAGCAGTGGACTAGCGGGGGGTGATGAGCAGTTCTTC.

The rearrangement uses TRBV18 and TRBJ1-2; D may be TRBD1 (5 bases). CDR1 KGHSH and CDR2 LQKENI come from the germline V gene. This CDR3 region has 14 residues. Trimming left V 3 bases short and J 6 bases short, with 14 bases between. Here the CDR3 reads CASSPGVTGDGYTF. The CDR3, as DNA: TGTGCCAGCTCACCGGGTGTTACAGGCGATGGCTACACCTTC.

The chain employs TRBV5-4 and TRBJ2-1, with TRBD2 matching 8 bases. This CDR3 has 15 residues. V was clipped by 3 bases and J by 14 bases; unmatched bases: 16. The germline gives CDR1 SGHNT, CDR2 YYREEE (reference sequence). The CDR3, as DNA: TGTGCCAGCAGCTCCTATGGAGCGGGGGATCTTCAGGAGTTCTTC. Its translation: CASSSYGAGDLQEFF. Together with reference TRBV5-4 and TRBJ2-1, the CDR3 gives the full variable domain: ETGVTQSPTHLIKTRGQQVTLRCSSQSGHNTVSWYQQALGQGPQFIFQYYREEENGRGNFPPRFSGLQFPNYSSELNVNALELDDSALYLCASSSYGAGDLQEFFGPGTRLTVL.

The CDR3 is CATKGTGWDRNTEAFF. Written as DNA, the CDR3 is TGTGCCACCAAGGGGACAGGGTGGGACCGAAACACTGAAGCTTTCTTT. The V and J genes are TRBV19 and TRBJ1-1, with 9 positions matching TRBD1. Losses at the gene ends were 10 bases for V and 2 bases for J; bases not matched to a gene: 14. Germline-derived CDR1 and CDR2 are LNHDA and SQIVND (reference sequence). The CDR3 contains 16 residues.

The chain recombines TRBV12-5 with TRBJ2-7, with D possibly TRBD1 on 6 matching bases. Trimming cost V 7 bases and J 0 bases, with 13 bases left between them. There are 14 residues in the CDR3. The germline gives CDR1 LGHNT, CDR2 FRNRAP. CDR3 nucleotides: TGTGCTAGTGCCCCGGACAGCCTCTCCTACGAGCAGTACTTC. This gives the protein CASAPDSLSYEQYF. Using reference TRBV12-5 and TRBJ2-7 for the parts outside the CDR3, the full variable domain is DARVTQTPRHKVTEMGQEVTMRCQPILGHNTVFWYRQTMMQGLELLAYFRNRAPLDDSGMPKDRFSAEMPDATLATLKIQPSEPRDSAVYFCASAPDSLSYEQYFGPGTRLTVT.

The chain combines TRBV6-1 with TRBJ2-7; D is perhaps TRBD1 (5 bases). Per germline, CDR1 MNHNS and CDR2 SASEGT. The V end was cut by 3 bases, the J end by 6 bases, with 21 bases between. The CDR3 extends over 16 amino acids. The CDR3 reads CASSDLWGLRGPEQYF. CDR3 bases: TGTGCCAGCAGTGATTTGTGGGGCCTACGAGGCCCCGAGCAGTACTTC.

The CDR3 DNA reads TGCAGTGCCCAGATTCTTTACGAGCAGTACTTC. The encoded protein is CSAQILYEQYF. J is TRBJ2-7 and V is TRBV20-1; D is undetermined. CDR3 length equals 11 residues. The germline V gene encodes CDR1 DFQATT and CDR2 SNEGSKA (reference sequence). Trimming pared 6 bases from V and 4 bases from J, leaving 10 bases between.

The chain employs TRBV3-1 (or the pseudogene TRBV3-2) and TRBJ1-6; D uncertain. This CDR3 region has 13 residues. The germline V gene has CDR1 LGHDT and CDR2 YNNKEL (reference sequence). The germline V and J ends were trimmed by 0 bases and 10 bases, with 7 bases remaining between them. As DNA, the CDR3 is TGTGCCAGCAGCCAAGAACCAGGCTCACCCCTCCACTTT. This sequence encodes CASSQEPGSPLHF.

The genes are TRBV2 and TRBJ2-7; 11 positions agree with TRBD1. This CDR3 is built from 16 residues. V shed 4 bases and J 1 base; nucleotides not matched to a gene: 6. Looked up from germline, CDR1 is SNHLY and CDR2 is FYNNEI. The CDR3 is CASSGPGTGGSYEQYF. Written as DNA, the CDR3 is TGTGCCAGCAGTGGCCCCGGGACAGGGGGATCCTACGAGCAGTACTTC.

V usage is TRBV6-2 or TRBV6-3 and J usage is TRBJ2-7; unclear D gene. CDR3 length: 13 residues. The V and J ends lost 4 bases and 2 bases respectively, with 9 bases between them. From germline, CDR1 is MNHEY and CDR2 SVGEGT. In DNA, the CDR3 is TGTGCCAGCAGTTCCGACTCGGCCTACGAGCAGTACTTC. This codes for CASSSDSAYEQYF.

The chain has TRBV30 and TRBJ1-2; D is uncertain. Germline V gene data show CDR1 as GTSNPN and CDR2 as SVGIG (reference sequence). The V and J ends lost 5 bases and 2 bases respectively, with 12 bases between them. The CDR3 totals 13 residues. The CDR3 DNA follows: TGTGCCTGGCGGGAGGGCTACAACTATGGCTACACCTTC. Protein: CAWREGYNYGYTF.